These 29 T cell receptor beta chains share one sample of origin, sequenced in a study of beta chain features in type 1 diabetes (dated by TCRdb to the late 2010s). What the work shows at the level of the full study, not this receptor alone: In all four CD4+ subsets, TCRB CDR3 length was moderately but significantly shorter in type 1 diabetes patients.

Library method: the immunoSEQ multiplex PCR assay. All of the isolated RNA was reverse transcribed with the High Capacity cDNA Reverse Transcription Kit, so expressed TCRB transcripts were sequenced. The source is immuneACCESS, and TCRdb retained only in-frame sequences with V and J called. Part of the clones is not carried over; for the studies checked, unresolved V genes explain less than half of this, and the remainder is unexplained. Recorded for this sample are some 250,000 clones; approximately 15% of them occurred a single time. Clones ranked in the top ten supply approximately 0.018% of the sample. Antigen specificity for these receptors is unknown. Sequencing input: naive CD4+ T cells from blood. The cell subset or site label, read with the paper, signifies: true naive CD4+ T cells. These receptors originate from a man aged 25-40 years with type 1 diabetes.

The chain couples TRBV18 to TRBJ2-7, with 10 bases matching TRBD1. Germline loops: CDR1 KGHSH, CDR2 LQKENI. This CDR3 spans 14 amino acids. The trim removed 5 bases at V and 4 bases at J, leaving 5 bases unmatched. CDR3 DNA: TGTGCCAGCTCAGAAGGACAGGGGGTTTACGAGCAGTACTTC. It codes for CASSEGQGVYEQYF. Supplemented by reference TRBV18 and TRBJ2-7, the full variable domain reads NAGVMQNPRHLVRRRGQEARLRCSPMKGHSHVYWYRQLPEEGLKFMVYLQKENIIDESGMPKERFSAEFPKEGPSILRIQQVVRGDSAAYFCASSEGQGVYEQYFGPGTRLTVT.

The V and J genes are TRBV5-4 and TRBJ2-5, with 10 bases identical to TRBD1. CDR3 length: 16 amino acids. J was trimmed by 5 bases and V by 4 bases; bases with no gene match: 11. Germline CDR1 SGHNT, CDR2 YYREEE (reference sequence). The CDR3 sequence: CASSRAPGQGTETQYF. CDR3 nucleotides: TGTGCCAGCAGCAGGGCCCCGGGACAGGGGACGGAGACCCAGTACTTC.

With respect to this clone: In the same sample, other DNA sequences code for this CDR3. V and J are TRBV29-1 and TRBJ2-1; D is perhaps TRBD1 (5 bases). Trimming shortened V by 7 bases and J by 2 bases, and 6 bases separated the two germline ends. Germline lookup yields CDR1 SQVTM and CDR2 ANQGSEA. This CDR3 has 11 amino acids. As DNA, the CDR3 is TGCAGCGCCAGGGCCTACAATGAGCAGTTCTTC. The encoded protein is CSARAYNEQFF.

This clone was recorded a few times. The chain uses TRBV7-9 and TRBJ2-3, with 13 bases identical to TRBD2. The CDR3 is 17 amino acids. The V segment lost 5 bases and the J segment 6 bases; nucleotides outside the gene matches: 11. CDR1 is SEHNR and CDR2 is FQNEAQ in the germline V gene (reference sequence). The CDR3 DNA is TGTGCCAGCAGCCACCGCGAACTAGCGGGGGGGATGGATACGCAGTATTTT. It yields the protein CASSHRELAGGMDTQYF.

This chain connects TRBV27 to TRBJ1-5, with D possibly TRBD1 on 5 matching bases. CDR3 length: 16 residues. V was shortened by 6 bases and J by 4 bases, with 19 bases between the two germline ends. CDR1 and CDR2 from the germline V gene are MNHEY and SMNVEV (reference sequence). The CDR3 reads CASSREGILRNQPQHF. CDR3 coding DNA: TGTGCCAGCAGCCGGGAGGGGATTCTTAGGAATCAGCCCCAGCATTTT.

CDR3 coding DNA: TGTGCCAGCAGTTACTCGAGGCCCTTACAGGGCTACGAGCAGTACTTC. Translating gives CASSYSRPLQGYEQYF. This rearrangement joins TRBV6-5 to TRBJ2-7; TRBD1 is a possible D gene (6 bases). This CDR3 comprises 16 residues. Germline V lookup: CDR1 MNHEY, CDR2 SVGAGI. Trimming removed 0 bases at V and 3 bases at J, with 15 bases between.

This clone was seen a few times. This chain connects TRBV9 to TRBJ2-7; TRBD2 matches at 9 bases. CDR3 length: 14 residues. CDR1 and CDR2 from the germline V gene are SGDLS and YYNGEE. The trim removed 2 bases at V and 2 bases at J, leaving 2 bases unmatched. The CDR3 coding sequence is TGTGCCAGCAGCGTCGGCGGGGGGGCCTACGAGCAGTACTTC. Its translation: CASSVGGGAYEQYF.

This clone was observed a handful of times. The rearrangement uses TRBV18 and TRBJ2-3; D gene uncertain. Trimming left V 3 bases short and J 0 bases short, with 7 bases between. CDR3 size: 14 residues. The V gene's germline CDR1 is KGHSH and CDR2 LQKENI. The CDR3 loop is CASSPMASTDTQYF. DNA for the CDR3: TGTGCCAGCTCACCTATGGCTAGCACAGATACGCAGTATTTT.

The J gene is TRBJ1-2, the V gene TRBV4-1; D perhaps matches TRBD1 (5 bases). This CDR3 spans 15 amino acids. From germline, CDR1 is MGHRA and CDR2 YSYEKL. V was pared by 0 bases and J by 3 bases, with 11 bases between. CDR3 coding DNA: TGCGCCAGCAGCCAAGATGCACGGGGGGACTATGGCTACACCTTC. The encoded protein is CASSQDARGDYGYTF.

The chain is built from TRBV7-6 and TRBJ2-3, with D maybe TRBD2 (5 bases). There are 12 residues in the CDR3. The germline V and J ends were trimmed by 5 bases and 6 bases, with 9 bases remaining between them. Germline V lookup: CDR1 SGHVS, CDR2 FNYEAQ. CDR3 coding DNA: TGTGCCAGCAGCCTAATAGCGGATACGCAGTATTTT. This sequence encodes CASSLIADTQYF.

The table lists this clone with a count of one. This chain joins TRBV10-3 and TRBJ2-2; 9 bases fit TRBD1. Losses at the gene ends were 7 bases for V and 5 bases for J; bases not matched to a gene: 8. The CDR3 is made up of 15 amino acids. Germline CDR1 and CDR2: ENHRY and SYGVKD. The chain's CDR3 is CAINEGQGLTGELFF. The CDR3 coding sequence is TGTGCCATCAACGAGGGACAGGGCTTGACCGGGGAGCTGTTTTTT.

This clone was counted once. This chain joins TRBV6-1 and TRBJ2-5; 7 positions agree with TRBD2. The CDR3 loop spans 14 amino acids. Germline V gene lookup returns CDR1 MNHNS and CDR2 SASEGT. J was trimmed by 3 bases and V by 5 bases; bases with no gene match: 6. The CDR3 nucleotides read TGTGCCAGCAGTTCCACGGGGGGTGAAGAGACCCAGTACTTC. This codes for CASSSTGGEETQYF.

This clone has just a few counts. J is TRBJ1-1 and V is TRBV2; perhaps TRBD1 as D (6 bases). Germline V gives CDR1 SNHLY, CDR2 FYNNEI. The V and J ends lost 2 bases and 0 bases respectively, with 10 bases between them. The CDR3 is 15 residues long. CDR3 nucleotide sequence: TGTGCCAGCAGTGAACAGGGGCCCATGAACACTGAAGCTTTCTTT. Protein: CASSEQGPMNTEAFF.

The chain couples TRBV5-1 to TRBJ2-7, with a weak D call TRBD1 (5 bases). V lost 2 bases and J lost 4, with 13 bases in between. This CDR3 is built from 14 residues. From germline, CDR1 is SGHRS and CDR2 YFSETQ. The DNA of the CDR3 is TGCGCCAGCAGCTTACAGGTTCCGGAGTACGAGCAGTACTTC. Its translation is CASSLQVPEYEQYF.

The chain links TRBV29-1 to TRBJ1-3; the D gene is possibly TRBD1 (5 bases). In germline, CDR1 is SQVTM, CDR2 ANQGSEA. Trimming took 4 bases from V and 0 from J, leaving 10 bases between them. The CDR3 has 14 residues. In DNA form, the CDR3 reads TGCAGCGTTGTCGGGGGGATCTCTGGAAACACCATATATTTT. Translated, it gives CSVVGGISGNTIYF. The entire variable domain, with the rest obtained from reference TRBV29-1 and TRBJ1-3, is as follows: SAVISQKPSRDICQRGTSLTIQCQVDSQVTMMFWYRQQPGQSLTLIATANQGSEATYESGFVIDKFPISRPNLTFSTLTVSNMSPEDSSIYLCSVVGGISGNTIYFGEGSWLTVV.

A few counts support this clone. The chain has TRBV18 and TRBJ1-4; D unclear. The V gene lost 0 bases and the J gene lost 10 bases, with 9 bases spanning the gap. The CDR3 sequence is 13 residues long. Germline V gene sequence: CDR1 KGHSH, CDR2 LQKENI. CDR3 sequence reads: CASSPPTVGKLFF. CDR3 DNA: TGTGCCAGCTCACCACCGACTGTCGGAAAACTGTTTTTT.

Only a few counts were recorded for this clone. This chain uses TRBV9 with TRBJ2-7; D remains unclear. The CDR3 is made up of 14 amino acids. Germline V gene data show CDR1 as SGDLS and CDR2 as YYNGEE. Trimming took off 0 bases at V and 7 bases at J, with 14 bases between the two ends. The CDR3 coding sequence is TGTGCCAGCAGCGTAGGCACAGAAAGTAGGGAGCAGTACTTC. Encoded protein: CASSVGTESREQYF. The full variable domain, its missing parts supplied by reference TRBV9 and TRBJ2-7, is DSGVTQTPKHLITATGQRVTLRCSPRSGDLSVYWYQQSLDQGLQFLIQYYNGEERAKGNILERFSAQQFPDLHSELNLSSLELGDSALYFCASSVGTESREQYFGPGTRLTVT.

This sequence joins TRBV5-4 and TRBJ2-5, with D possibly TRBD1 on 5 matching bases. Germline values: CDR1 SGHNT, CDR2 YYREEE (reference sequence). This CDR3 spans 15 amino acids. The germline V and J ends were trimmed by 2 bases and 1 base, with 12 bases remaining between them. CDR3 amino acids: CASSFEAQGQETQYF. CDR3 DNA: TGTGCCAGCAGCTTTGAGGCCCAGGGCCAAGAGACCCAGTACTTC.

Only a few counts were recorded for this clone. The rearrangement uses TRBV7-9 and TRBJ2-7, with 7 bases lining up with TRBD2. The CDR3 is made up of 14 amino acids. V shed 6 bases, J shed 4 bases, and the junction held 9 bases outside the gene matches. Germline V CDR1 and CDR2: SEHNR, FQNEAQ (reference sequence). This CDR3 is CASSSGTTSYEQYF. CDR3 coding DNA: TGTGCCAGCAGTTCCGGGACTACATCGTACGAGCAGTACTTC.

The V and J genes are TRBV27 and TRBJ2-5; D may be TRBD2 (6 bases). Germline loops: CDR1 MNHEY, CDR2 SMNVEV (reference sequence). The CDR3 loop spans 14 amino acids. Trimming cost V 0 bases and J 6 bases, with 11 bases left between them. CDR3 nucleotides: TGTGCCAGCAGTTTATCGTTCCTAGCGCAGACCCAGTACTTC. Translated, it gives CASSLSFLAQTQYF.

This sequence joins TRBV6-6 and TRBJ1-2; weak D call: TRBD1 (5 bases). This CDR3 has 16 residues. Germline lookup yields CDR1 MNHNY and CDR2 SVGAGI (reference sequence). The V end lost 0 bases, the J end lost 3 bases, and 14 bases lay between the germline ends. The DNA for the CDR3 is TGTGCCAGCAGTTACTCGGGCAGGGTGGTTCACTATGGCTACACCTTC. The encoded protein is CASSYSGRVVHYGYTF.

A few counts support this clone. The germline gene is not matched at one end of the junction; a read error may be the cause. This chain joins TRBV6-1 and TRBJ2-7; 10 bases map to TRBD2. This CDR3 region has 16 residues. CDR1 is MNHNS and CDR2 is SASEGT in the germline V gene. For the CDR3, the DNA is TGTGCCATCAGTGAGAGGGCTAGCGGGAGCTCCTACGAGCAGTACTTC. Translating it yields CAISERASGSSYEQYF.

The V gene is TRBV7-9, the J gene TRBJ2-1, with D possibly matching TRBD2 (7 bases). Trimming pared 8 bases from V and 7 bases from J, leaving 21 bases between. The CDR3 has 15 residues. Germline loops: CDR1 SEHNR, CDR2 FQNEAQ (reference sequence). CDR3 amino acids: CASLQGASGGNEQFF. Written as DNA, the CDR3 is TGTGCCAGCCTACAGGGAGCTAGCGGTGGGAATGAGCAGTTCTTC.

Many counts were recorded for this clone. The V gene is TRBV30, the J gene TRBJ2-5; D call uncertain. Deletions cut 2 bases from V and 4 bases from J, with 11 bases between. Germline assignment: CDR1 GTSNPN and CDR2 SVGIG (reference sequence). The CDR3 totals 13 residues. The CDR3 DNA sequence: TGTGCCTGGAGTTATGGTAGCCGAGAGACCCAGTACTTC. Its protein product is CAWSYGSRETQYF.

In its sample, this clone was seen a few times. This chain uses TRBV5-1 with TRBJ2-4; 12 bases map to TRBD2. The V segment lost 2 bases and the J segment 1 base; nucleotides outside the gene matches: 1. Germline CDR1 and CDR2: SGHRS and YFSETQ. The CDR3 contains 16 residues. CDR3 coding DNA: TGCGCCAGCAGCTTACTAGCGGGGGGCGCCAAAAACATTCAGTACTTC. Translating it yields CASSLLAGGAKNIQYF.

The rearrangement joins TRBV7-9 to TRBJ2-3; D call uncertain. The CDR3 has 12 residues. CDR1 is SEHNR and CDR2 is FQNEAQ in the germline V gene (reference sequence). Trimming took 3 bases from V and 4 from J, leaving 5 bases between them. As DNA, the CDR3 is TGTGCCAGCAGCTTGGGCCCAGATACGCAGTATTTT. This sequence encodes CASSLGPDTQYF.

Only a few counts were recorded for this clone. The chain has TRBV28 and TRBJ2-1, with TRBD1 as a possible D gene (6 bases). This CDR3 spans 15 amino acids. V lost 6 bases and J 3 bases, leaving 15 bases between the germline ends. Germline V gives CDR1 MDHEN, CDR2 SYDVKM. As DNA, the CDR3 is TGTGCCAGCAGGCTGGACAGCCTCCTCTACAATGAGCAGTTCTTC. It codes for CASRLDSLLYNEQFF.

This clone was seen only a few times. J is TRBJ1-6 and V is TRBV2, with D possibly TRBD1 on 6 matching bases. This CDR3 spans 15 amino acids. Germline V gene sequence: CDR1 SNHLY, CDR2 FYNNEI. V was clipped by 6 bases and J by 7 bases, with 16 bases between them. CDR3 in amino acids: CASRQGPFGNSPLHF. CDR3 DNA sequence: TGTGCCAGCAGACAGGGCCCCTTCGGAAATTCACCCCTCCACTTT.

V and J are TRBV18 and TRBJ2-7; 9 nucleotides line up with TRBD2. CDR3 length equals 14 residues. Germline trimming cut 1 base from V and 6 bases from J; bases unmatched to any gene: 4. Germline values: CDR1 KGHSH, CDR2 LQKENI. CDR3 amino acids: CASSPLAGDGEQYF. As DNA, the CDR3 is TGTGCCAGCTCACCACTAGCGGGAGATGGCGAGCAGTACTTC.